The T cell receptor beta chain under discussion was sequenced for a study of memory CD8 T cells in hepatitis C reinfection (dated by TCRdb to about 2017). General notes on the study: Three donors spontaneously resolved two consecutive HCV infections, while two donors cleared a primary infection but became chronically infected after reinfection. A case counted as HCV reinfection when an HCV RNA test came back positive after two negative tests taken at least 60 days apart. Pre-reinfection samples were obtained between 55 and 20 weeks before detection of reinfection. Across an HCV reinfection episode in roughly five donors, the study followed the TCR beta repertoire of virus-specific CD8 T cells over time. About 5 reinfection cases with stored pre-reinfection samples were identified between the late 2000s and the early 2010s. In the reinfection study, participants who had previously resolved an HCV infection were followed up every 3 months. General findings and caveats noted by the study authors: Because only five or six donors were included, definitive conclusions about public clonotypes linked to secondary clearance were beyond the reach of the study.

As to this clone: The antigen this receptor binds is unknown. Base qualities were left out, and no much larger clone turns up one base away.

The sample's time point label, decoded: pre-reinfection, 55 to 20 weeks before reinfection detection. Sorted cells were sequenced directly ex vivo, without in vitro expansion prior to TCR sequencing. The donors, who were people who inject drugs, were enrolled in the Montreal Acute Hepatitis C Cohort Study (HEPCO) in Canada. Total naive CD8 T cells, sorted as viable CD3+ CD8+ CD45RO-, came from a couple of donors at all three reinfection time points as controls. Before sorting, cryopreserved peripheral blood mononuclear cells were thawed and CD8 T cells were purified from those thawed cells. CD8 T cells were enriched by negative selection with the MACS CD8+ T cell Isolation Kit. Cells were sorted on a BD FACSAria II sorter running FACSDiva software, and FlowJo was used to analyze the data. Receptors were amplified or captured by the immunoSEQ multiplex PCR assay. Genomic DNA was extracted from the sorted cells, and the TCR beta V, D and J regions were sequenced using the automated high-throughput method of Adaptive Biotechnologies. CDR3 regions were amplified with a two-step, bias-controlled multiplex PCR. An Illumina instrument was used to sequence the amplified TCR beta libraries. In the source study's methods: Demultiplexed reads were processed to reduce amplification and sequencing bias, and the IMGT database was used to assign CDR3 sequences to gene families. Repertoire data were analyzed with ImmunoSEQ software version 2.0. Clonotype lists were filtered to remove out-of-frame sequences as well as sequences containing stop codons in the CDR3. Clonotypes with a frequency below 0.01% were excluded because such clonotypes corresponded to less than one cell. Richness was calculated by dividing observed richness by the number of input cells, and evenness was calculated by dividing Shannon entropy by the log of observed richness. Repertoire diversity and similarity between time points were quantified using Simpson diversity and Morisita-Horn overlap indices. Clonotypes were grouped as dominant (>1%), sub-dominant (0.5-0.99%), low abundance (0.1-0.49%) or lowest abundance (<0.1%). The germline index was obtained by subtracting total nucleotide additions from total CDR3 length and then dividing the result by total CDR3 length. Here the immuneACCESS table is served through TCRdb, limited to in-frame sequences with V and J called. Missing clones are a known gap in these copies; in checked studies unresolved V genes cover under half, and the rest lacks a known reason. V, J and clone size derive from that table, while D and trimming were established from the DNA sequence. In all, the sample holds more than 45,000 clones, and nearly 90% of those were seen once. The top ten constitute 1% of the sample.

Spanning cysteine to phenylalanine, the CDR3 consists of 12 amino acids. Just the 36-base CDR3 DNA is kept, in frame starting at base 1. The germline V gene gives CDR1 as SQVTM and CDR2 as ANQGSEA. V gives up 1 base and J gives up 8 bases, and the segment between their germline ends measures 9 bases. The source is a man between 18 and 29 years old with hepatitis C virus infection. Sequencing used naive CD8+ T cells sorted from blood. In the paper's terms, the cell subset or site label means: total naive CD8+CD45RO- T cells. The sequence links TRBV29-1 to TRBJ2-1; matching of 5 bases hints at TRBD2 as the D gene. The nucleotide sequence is TGCAGCGTTGAAGGACTACCCCATGAGCAGTTCTTC. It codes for CSVEGLPHEQFF.